The present entry profiles one T cell receptor (beta chain) with its context. Its antigen is not known. The V gene lost 5 bases and the J gene lost 3 bases, with 18 bases spanning the gap. CDR1 MDHEN and CDR2 SYDVKM come from the germline V gene. The CDR3 length is 16 residues. This entry comes from a study of cytomegalovirus exposure and HLA in healthy donors. Whole-study context: Genotyping of more than 300 donors showed that about 84% belonged to the Caucasian-associated ancestry cluster.

The primer mix had 60 Vbeta and 13 Jbeta primers. Profiled with immunoSEQ multiplex PCR; TCRdb holds only in-frame clones, not every one. Its table records nearly 200,000 clones. Study-wide findings and caveats: A classifier reportedly called cytomegalovirus status with high sensitivity and specificity.

This chain joins TRBV28 and TRBJ2-3; TRBD2 might be the D (5 bases). The source material was PBMCs. The clonotype comes from a boy younger than 18 in good health and CMV-seronegative. For the CDR3, the DNA is TGTGCCAGCAGTACTCCCGGCCTTGGAGGAACAGATACGCAGTATTTT. It yields the protein CASSTPGLGGTDTQYF. Based on the CDR3 plus reference TRBV28 and TRBJ2-3, the full variable domain is DVKVTQSSRYLVKRTGEKVFLECVQDMDHENMFWYRQDPGLGLRLIYFSYDVKMKEKGDIPEGYSVSREKKERFSLILESASTNQTSMYLCASSTPGLGGTDTQYFGPGTRLTVL.